These T cell receptor beta chains were read from a single sample in a study of blood T cell repertoires in COVID-19. The protocol was immunoSEQ multiplex PCR, while the TCRdb copy is restricted to in-frame clones and leaves out a portion. This table holds some 120,000 clones, 85% found once. Material for sequencing was peripheral blood. These receptors came from a man aged 55 to 70 with acute or convalescent COVID-19. The CDR3 runs from the conserved cysteine through the conserved F or W. Fields, in order: D gene, clone size, J gene, V gene, CDR3 DNA, CDR3 protein. A D gene is named only where the DNA matches it firmly. Clone size is stated in some rows and not others, as once, few, many or a class when expanded.

D: TRBD2; size: NA; J: TRBJ2-3; V: TRBV11-3; DNA: TGTGCCAGCAGCTTAGACGTTTGGGGACTAGCGGGAGGGCCTCTTTGTACAGATACGCAGTATTTT; CDR3: CASSLDVWGLAGGPLCTDTQYF
D: TRBD2; size: NA; J: TRBJ2-7; V: TRBV30; DNA: TGTGCCTGGAGTAAACCAGGGCGGGAGGGAGACGAGCAGTACTTC; CDR3: CAWSKPGREGDEQYF
D: NA; size: NA; J: TRBJ2-1; V: TRBV6-2/TRBV6-3; DNA: TGTGCCAGCAGTTACTCTCAGGGAAGTAATGAGCAGTTCTTC; CDR3: CASSYSQGSNEQFF
D: TRBD2; size: NA; J: TRBJ2-1; V: TRBV5-6; DNA: TGTGCCACTAGTCGGGGGGGATCCTACAATGAGCAGTTCTTC; CDR3: CATSRGGSYNEQFF
D: NA; size: NA; J: TRBJ1-2; V: TRBV29-1; DNA: TGCAGCGTTGGGGCATATTCTAACTATGGCTACACCTTC; CDR3: CSVGAYSNYGYTF
D: NA; size: NA; J: TRBJ2-3; V: TRBV18; DNA: TGTGCCAGCTCACCAACGGGAGATACGCAGTATTTT; CDR3: CASSPTGDTQYF
D: NA; size: NA; J: TRBJ1-2; V: TRBV7-2; DNA: TGTGCCAGCAGCTTAGACAGCCTCTATGGCTACACCTTC; CDR3: CASSLDSLYGYTF
D: NA; size: NA; J: TRBJ1-2; V: TRBV9; DNA: TGTGCCAGCAGCGTAGCGCAGGGCAGAAGCTACACCTTC; CDR3: CASSVAQGRSYTF
D: NA; size: NA; J: TRBJ2-7; V: TRBV19; DNA: TGTGCCAGTGCCGAGCATCTCGCGGGGGAGCAGTACTTC; CDR3: CASAEHLAGEQYF
D: NA; size: NA; J: TRBJ1-2; V: TRBV7-9; DNA: TGTGCCAGCAGCGACCCGGGGGAGCGGTATGGCTACACCTTC; CDR3: CASSDPGERYGYTF
D: NA; size: few; J: TRBJ2-1; V: TRBV28; DNA: TGTGCCAGCAGTTTATCGGCCGGGAGAAGGGTCGATGAGCAGTTCTTC; CDR3: CASSLSAGRRVDEQFF
D: TRBD2; size: NA; J: TRBJ2-1; V: TRBV6-6; DNA: TGTGCCAGCACTACTAGCGGGAGAAACTACAATGAGCAGTTCTTC; CDR3: CASTTSGRNYNEQFF
D: TRBD1; size: NA; J: TRBJ2-7; V: TRBV19; DNA: TGTGCCAGTAGTCCGGGGACAGGGTCCTACGAGCAGTACTTC; CDR3: CASSPGTGSYEQYF
D: TRBD2; size: NA; J: TRBJ2-1; V: TRBV6-2/TRBV6-3; DNA: TGTGCCAGCAGTTACTCAAATCTACTAGCGGGAGGGCCGGGTGAGCAGTTCTTC; CDR3: CASSYSNLLAGGPGEQFF
D: NA; size: NA; J: TRBJ2-1; V: TRBV19; DNA: TGTGCCAGTAGTCCCCCCAGGGCCTTACCCAATGAGCAGTTCTTC; CDR3: CASSPPRALPNEQFF
D: NA; size: NA; J: TRBJ2-7; V: TRBV2; DNA: TGTGCCAGCAGTAGCGGGCCCAAGGACGAGCAGTACTTC; CDR3: CASSSGPKDEQYF